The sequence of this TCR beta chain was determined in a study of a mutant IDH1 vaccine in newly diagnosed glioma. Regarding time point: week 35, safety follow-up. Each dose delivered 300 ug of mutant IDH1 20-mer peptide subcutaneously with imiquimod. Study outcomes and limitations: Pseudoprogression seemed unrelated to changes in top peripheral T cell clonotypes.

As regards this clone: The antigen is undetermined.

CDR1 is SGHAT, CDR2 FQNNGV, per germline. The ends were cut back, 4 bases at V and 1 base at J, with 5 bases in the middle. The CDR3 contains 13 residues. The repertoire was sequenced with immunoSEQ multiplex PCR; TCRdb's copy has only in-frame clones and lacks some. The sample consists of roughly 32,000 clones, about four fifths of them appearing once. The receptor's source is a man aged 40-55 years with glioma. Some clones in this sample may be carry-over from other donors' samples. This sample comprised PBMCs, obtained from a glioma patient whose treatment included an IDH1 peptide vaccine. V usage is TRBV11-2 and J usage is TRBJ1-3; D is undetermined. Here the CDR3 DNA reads TGTGCCAGCAGCTCGCAATCTGGAAACACCATATATTTT. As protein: CASSSQSGNTIYF. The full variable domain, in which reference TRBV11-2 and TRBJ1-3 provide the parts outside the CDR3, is EAGVAQSPRYKIIEKRQSVAFWCNPISGHATLYWYQQILGQGPKLLIQFQNNGVVDDSQLPKDRFSAERLKGVDSTLKIQPAKLEDSAVYLCASSSQSGNTIYFGEGSWLTVV.